Below are 30 T cell receptor beta chains sequenced from a single sample in a study of blood T cell repertoires in COVID-19. Clones were sequenced by immunoSEQ multiplex PCR, and TCRdb holds only the in-frame ones, with some missing. Altogether 80,000 to 95,000 clones are present, around 86% being singletons, with the ten largest covering 25% to 35%. The specimen sequenced was peripheral blood. These receptors were collected from a man in his forties or fifties with active or convalescent COVID-19.

The chain has TRBV2 and TRBJ1-4; possibly TRBD1 for D (6 bases). The CDR3 has 14 residues. Germline loops: CDR1 SNHLY, CDR2 FYNNEI. Trimming took off 1 base at V and 7 bases at J, with 10 bases between the two ends. CDR3 DNA sequence: TGTGCCAGCAGTGAAGGGACAGTAGGTGAAAAACTGTTTTTT. It is translated as CASSEGTVGEKLFF.

The V call is TRBV5-6, the J call TRBJ1-6; no clear D. The CDR3 extends over 15 amino acids. V was trimmed by 2 bases and J by 0 bases, leaving 6 bases between them. Germline CDR1 reads SGHDT; CDR2 reads YYEEEE. CDR3 sequence reads: CASSLGSSYNSPLHF. In nucleotides, the CDR3 is TGTGCCAGCAGCTTAGGGAGCTCCTATAATTCACCCCTCCACTTT.

This clone was seen once. The chain uses TRBV20-1 and TRBJ2-5, with TRBD1 identical over 8 bases. This CDR3 has 17 residues. The V gene end was trimmed by 3 bases and the J gene end by 2 bases; junction bases not matched to a gene: 14. Germline-derived CDR1 and CDR2 are DFQATT and SNEGSKA (reference sequence). DNA for the CDR3: TGCAGTGCTAGTCCTAGATCTGGCAGGGGGCCGCAAGAGACCCAGTACTTC. Its protein is CSASPRSGRGPQETQYF.

Turning to this clone: A much larger clone lies one base from this, so it may be a read error. The genes are TRBV11-2 and TRBJ1-1, with 7 bases lining up with TRBD1. The germline CDR1 and CDR2 sequences are SGHAT and FQNNGV. The CDR3 is 13 residues long. The DNA for the CDR3 is TGTGCCACCAGCTTAGACAGGGACACTGAAGCTTTCTTT. Residues: CATSLDRDTEAFF.

The V and J genes are TRBV5-5 and TRBJ1-1; weak D call: TRBD1 (6 bases). The germline V and J ends were trimmed by 0 bases and 0 bases, with 9 bases remaining between them. This CDR3 is 15 amino acids long. Germline CDR1 is SGHKS and CDR2 is YYEKEE (reference sequence). The CDR3 DNA reads as TGTGCCAGCAGCTTGGGCGGGGGGCTGAACACTGAAGCTTTCTTT. Protein: CASSLGGGLNTEAFF.

The V and J genes are TRBV5-5 and TRBJ1-1; 7 positions agree with TRBD1. V shed 0 bases and J 0 bases; nucleotides not matched to a gene: 8. The CDR3 sequence is 17 residues long. CDR1 and CDR2 from the germline V gene are SGHKS and YYEKEE (reference sequence). The CDR3 DNA reads TGTGCCAGCAGCTTGGGGGGTATAGGACAGGTGAACACTGAAGCTTTCTTT. This codes for CASSLGGIGQVNTEAFF.

The genes are TRBV7-8 and TRBJ1-1; tentatively, D is TRBD1 (6 bases). Germline CDR1 reads SGHVS; CDR2 reads FQNEAQ. Trimming took off 5 bases at V and 3 bases at J, with 10 bases between the two ends. This CDR3 is built from 13 residues. CDR3 nucleotides: TGTGCCAGCAGCACAGACAGGTACACTGAAGCTTTCTTT. This sequence encodes CASSTDRYTEAFF. The full variable domain, completed using reference TRBV7-8 and TRBJ1-1, is GAGVSQSPRYKVAKRGQDVALRCDPISGHVSLFWYQQALGQGPEFLTYFQNEAQLDKSGLPSDRFFAERPEGSVSTLKIQRTQQEDSAVYLCASSTDRYTEAFFGQGTRLTVV.

The chain links TRBV5-1 to TRBJ2-7; the D gene is possibly TRBD2 (6 bases). The length of the CDR3 is 16 residues. In germline, CDR1 is SGHRS, CDR2 YFSETQ. Trimming cost V 0 bases and J 2 bases, with 15 bases left between them. The CDR3 nucleotides are TGCGCCAGCAGCTTGGGGCCGGGGGACCAAGCCTACGAGCAGTACTTC. Translation: CASSLGPGDQAYEQYF.

The V gene is TRBV7-6, the J gene TRBJ2-3; 9 positions match TRBD1. V shed 1 base, J shed 3 bases, and the junction held 8 bases outside the gene matches. The CDR3 sequence is 17 residues long. The germline V gene encodes CDR1 SGHVS and CDR2 FNYEAQ. The CDR3 DNA reads as TGTGCCAGCAGCTTAGGGACAGGGGCATTGGTGACAGATACGCAGTATTTT. Protein product: CASSLGTGALVTDTQYF.

CDR3 sequence: CASRPGQGHWNQPQHF. The CDR3 coding sequence is TGTGCCAGTAGACCGGGACAGGGACATTGGAATCAGCCCCAGCATTTT. V usage is TRBV19 and J usage is TRBJ1-5, with 9 bases identical to TRBD1. J was trimmed by 4 bases and V by 6 bases; bases with no gene match: 10. Germline values: CDR1 LNHDA, CDR2 SQIVND (reference sequence). The CDR3 covers 16 residues.

The gene calls are TRBV2 and TRBJ2-2, with TRBD1 matching over 7 bases. The trim removed 7 bases at V and 2 bases at J, leaving 7 bases unmatched. Germline V gene data show CDR1 as SNHLY and CDR2 as FYNNEI. The CDR3 spans 15 residues. CDR3 sequence (DNA): TGTGCCAGCACAATGGACAGGACTAACACCGGGGAGCTGTTTTTT. Amino acids: CASTMDRTNTGELFF.

The rearrangement joins TRBV18 to TRBJ1-5; 7 bases are a match to TRBD1. The V segment lost 2 bases and the J segment 0 bases; nucleotides outside the gene matches: 10. CDR1 is KGHSH and CDR2 is LQKENI in the germline V gene. CDR3 length: 18 amino acids. CDR3 bases: TGTGCCAGCTCACCAACTTCGGGACAGCCTTATAGCAATCAGCCCCAGCATTTT. Translated: CASSPTSGQPYSNQPQHF.

This CDR3 is CASSMAGHEKLFF. The CDR3 DNA is TGTGCCAGTAGTATGGCGGGGCATGAAAAACTGTTTTTT. This chain connects TRBV19 to TRBJ1-4; possibly TRBD1 for D (5 bases). From germline, CDR1 is LNHDA and CDR2 SQIVND (reference sequence). CDR3 length: 13 residues. V was clipped by 3 bases and J by 6 bases, with 8 bases between them.

The rearrangement links TRBV7-8 to TRBJ2-2; 8 bases fit TRBD1. Germline loops: CDR1 SGHVS, CDR2 FQNEAQ. The trim removed 6 bases at V and 4 bases at J, leaving 4 bases unmatched. The CDR3 contains 14 residues. The DNA for the CDR3 is TGTGCCAGCAGACGACAGGGGTCCACCGGGGAGCTGTTTTTT. This encodes CASRRQGSTGELFF.

This rearrangement joins TRBV3-1 (or the pseudogene TRBV3-2) to TRBJ1-5; 9 bases map to TRBD1. After removal of 4 bases from V and 5 bases from J, the junction contained 21 bases not matched to a gene. Germline values: CDR1 LGHDT, CDR2 YNNKEL (reference sequence). The CDR3 is 20 residues long. The CDR3 spells CASSPKSRDRARAFDQPQHF. The CDR3 region has the DNA TGTGCCAGCAGCCCAAAAAGTCGGGACAGGGCTCGAGCCTTCGATCAGCCCCAGCATTTT.

This clone was seen a handful of times. The chain links TRBV11-2 to TRBJ2-1; tentative D call: TRBD1 (5 bases). The CDR3 covers 15 residues. V lost 4 bases and J 0 bases, leaving 10 bases between the germline ends. The V gene's germline CDR1 is SGHAT and CDR2 FQNNGV. The CDR3 nucleotides are TGTGCCAGCAGCTCGCAGGGCAGCTCCTACAATGAGCAGTTCTTC. Its protein product is CASSSQGSSYNEQFF.

The table lists this clone with a few counts. This chain links TRBV7-6 with TRBJ2-3; 8 nucleotides align to TRBD1. The trim removed 3 bases at V and 6 bases at J, leaving 17 bases unmatched. The germline V gene has CDR1 SGHVS and CDR2 FNYEAQ. This CDR3 comprises 18 residues. CDR3 amino acids: CASSFDSGTGRSPDTQYF. Here the CDR3 DNA reads TGTGCCAGCAGCTTTGATTCGGGGACAGGCCGCTCCCCGGATACGCAGTATTTT.

V usage is TRBV4-3 and J usage is TRBJ1-3; D not certain. Germline V lookup: CDR1 LGHNA, CDR2 YSLEER. CDR3 length: 15 residues. V dropped 1 base and J dropped 0 bases, with 7 bases sitting between them. CDR3 residues: CASSQAGSSGNTIYF. CDR3 DNA: TGCGCCAGCAGCCAAGCCGGGAGCTCTGGAAACACCATATATTTT.

The chain combines TRBV24-1 with TRBJ2-3; unclear D gene. V lost 4 bases and J 0 bases, leaving 4 bases between the germline ends. The CDR3 has 13 amino acids. Germline loops: CDR1 KGHDR, CDR2 SFDVKD. The CDR3 sequence: CATSDPSTDTQYF. Written as DNA, the CDR3 is TGTGCCACCAGTGACCCTAGCACAGATACGCAGTATTTT.

The J gene is TRBJ1-2, the V gene TRBV5-1, with 7 bases identical to TRBD1. Germline V gene lookup returns CDR1 SGHRS and CDR2 YFSETQ. Germline trimming cut 1 base from V and 8 bases from J; bases unmatched to any gene: 5. The CDR3 consists of 13 residues. The CDR3 here is CASSLTGAEGYTF. Written as DNA, the CDR3 is TGCGCCAGCAGCTTGACAGGGGCGGAAGGCTACACCTTC.

The V and J genes are TRBV5-5 and TRBJ2-3; 11 bases agree with TRBD2. Germline lookup yields CDR1 SGHKS and CDR2 YYEKEE (reference sequence). J was trimmed by 0 bases and V by 4 bases; bases with no gene match: 10. This CDR3 has 18 residues. CDR3 sequence (DNA): TGTGCCAGCAGCATAGGACTAGCGGGCCGAACTAGCACAGATACGCAGTATTTT. As protein: CASSIGLAGRTSTDTQYF.

This clone was observed a single time. This rearrangement joins TRBV5-6 to TRBJ2-7, with TRBD2 as a possible D gene (7 bases). The CDR3 is 11 amino acids. V was cut by 7 bases and J by 9 bases, with 14 bases left in between. Looked up from germline, CDR1 is SGHDT and CDR2 is YYEEEE. CDR3 residues: CASGSGGGQYF. In DNA, the CDR3 is TGTGCCAGCGGATCGGGGGGCGGGCAGTACTTC.

The chain recombines TRBV5-4 with TRBJ2-1, with 9 positions matching TRBD1. The CDR3 totals 14 residues. The germline V gene encodes CDR1 SGHNT and CDR2 YYREEE (reference sequence). J was trimmed by 7 bases and V by 4 bases; bases with no gene match: 6. The CDR3 is CASSPGQGRNEQFF. CDR3 in DNA: TGTGCCAGCAGCCCGGGACAGGGTAGAAATGAGCAGTTCTTC.

To note about this clone: Distinct nucleotide sequences in the sample also encode this CDR3. V gene TRBV9 combines with J gene TRBJ2-6; D gene uncertain. The V end was cut by 2 bases, the J end by 3 bases, with 3 bases between. Germline assignment: CDR1 SGDLS and CDR2 YYNGEE. The CDR3 runs 13 residues. Written as DNA, the CDR3 is TGTGCCAGCAGCGTTAGTGGGGCCAACGTCCTGACTTTC. Protein product: CASSVSGANVLTF.

This chain links TRBV19 with TRBJ2-1; TRBD2 might be the D (6 bases). The CDR3 is made up of 13 amino acids. Germline V gene sequence: CDR1 LNHDA, CDR2 SQIVND (reference sequence). Trimming shortened V by 6 bases and J by 6 bases, and 12 bases separated the two germline ends. DNA for the CDR3: TGTGCCAGTAGCCTATCCGGGGGCAATGAGCAGTTCTTC. Its protein product is CASSLSGGNEQFF. The full variable domain, in which reference TRBV19 and TRBJ2-1 provide the parts outside the CDR3, is DGGITQSPKYLFRKEGQNVTLSCEQNLNHDAMYWYRQDPGQGLRLIYYSQIVNDFQKGDIAEGYSVSREKKESFPLTVTSAQKNPTAFYLCASSLSGGNEQFFGPGTRLTVL.

V and J are TRBV6-5 and TRBJ2-2; 10 bases match TRBD1. The CDR3 consists of 15 residues. Germline trimming cut 1 base from V and 5 bases from J; bases unmatched to any gene: 1. Germline values: CDR1 MNHEY, CDR2 SVGAGI. The CDR3 here is CASSYWTGGTGELFF. The CDR3 DNA follows: TGTGCCAGCAGTTACTGGACAGGGGGAACCGGGGAGCTGTTTTTT.

CDR3 region: CAADSNQPQHF. The CDR3 DNA is TGTGCCGCGGATAGCAATCAGCCCCAGCATTTT. The chain uses TRBV27 and TRBJ1-5; D is unresolved. Trimming stripped 11 bases from V and 0 bases from J, with 5 bases between. CDR3 length equals 11 residues. The germline CDR1 and CDR2 sequences are MNHEY and SMNVEV (reference sequence).

The chain has TRBV9 and TRBJ1-3; 9 bases align to TRBD1. The ends lost 4 bases at V and 2 bases at J; junction bases unmatched: 7. Germline assignment: CDR1 SGDLS and CDR2 YYNGEE. This CDR3 contains 16 residues. In nucleotides, the CDR3 is TGTGCCAGCAGCATCATGGACAGGGGAACTGGAAACACCATATATTTT. This translates into CASSIMDRGTGNTIYF. Combining the CDR3 with reference TRBV9 and TRBJ1-3 gives the whole variable domain DSGVTQTPKHLITATGQRVTLRCSPRSGDLSVYWYQQSLDQGLQFLIQYYNGEERAKGNILERFSAQQFPDLHSELNLSSLELGDSALYFCASSIMDRGTGNTIYFGEGSWLTVV.

The V call is TRBV5-1, the J call TRBJ2-3, with a weak D call TRBD1 (6 bases). The CDR3 is 16 residues long. CDR1 is SGHRS, CDR2 YFSETQ, per germline. The ends were cut back, 0 bases at V and 1 base at J, with 12 bases in the middle. CDR3 sequence reads: CASSLESGTRTDTQYF. The CDR3 nucleotides read TGCGCCAGCAGCTTGGAGTCCGGGACACGCACAGATACGCAGTATTTT.

The V call is TRBV7-2, the J call TRBJ1-1; TRBD1 agrees at 10 bases. The ends lost 4 bases at V and 4 bases at J; junction bases unmatched: 6. Germline CDR1 is SGHTA and CDR2 is FQGNSA. The CDR3 runs to 15 residues. For the CDR3, the DNA is TGTGCCAGCAGCTCAACCGGGACAGGGGTCACTGAAGCTTTCTTT. Protein sequence: CASSSTGTGVTEAFF.